Sequencing of this TCR beta chain was carried out in a study of blood T cell repertoires in COVID-19. Study-wide background: Sources were T cells, B-cell-depleted T cells, or PBMCs; the material itself was cDNA or gDNA.

The CDR3 is made up of 15 amino acids. Germline values: CDR1 SGHKS, CDR2 YYEKEE (reference sequence). The V and J ends lost 0 bases and 3 bases, in that order; junction bases with no gene match: 5. This clone appeared many times. Methods used by the authors: Amplified reference gene primers provided the basis for estimating nucleated cell counts. Produced via immunoSEQ multiplex PCR; TCRdb's table is partial and in-frame only. V and J calls and clone size are given by that table; D and trimming were obtained from the DNA. The table includes approximately 240,000 clones, around 81% detected once. The sequencing input was peripheral blood. The clonotype was recovered from a woman aged 30 to 39 who had recovered from COVID-19. The chain joins TRBV5-5 to TRBJ2-7; 8 bases match TRBD2. CDR3 sequence (DNA): TGTGCCAGCAGCTTGGCCGTGAGCGGGAGCTACGAGCAGTACTTC. Translated, it gives CASSLAVSGSYEQYF. Supplemented by reference TRBV5-5 and TRBJ2-7, the full variable domain reads DAGVTQSPTHLIKTRGQQVTLRCSPISGHKSVSWYQQVLGQGPQFIFQYYEKEERGRGNFPDRFSARQFPNYSSELNVNALLLGDSALYLCASSLAVSGSYEQYFGPGTRLTVT.